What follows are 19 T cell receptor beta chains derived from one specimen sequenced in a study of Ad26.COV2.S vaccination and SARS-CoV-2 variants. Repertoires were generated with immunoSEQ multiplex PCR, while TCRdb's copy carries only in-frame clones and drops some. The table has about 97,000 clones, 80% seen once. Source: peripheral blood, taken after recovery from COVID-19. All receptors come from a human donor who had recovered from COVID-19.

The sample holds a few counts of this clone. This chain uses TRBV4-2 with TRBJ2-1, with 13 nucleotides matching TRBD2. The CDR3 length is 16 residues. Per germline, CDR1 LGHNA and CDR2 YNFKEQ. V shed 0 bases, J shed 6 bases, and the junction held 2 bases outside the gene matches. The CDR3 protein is CASSQELAGGPNEQFF. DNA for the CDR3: TGTGCCAGCAGCCAAGAACTAGCGGGGGGGCCCAATGAGCAGTTCTTC.

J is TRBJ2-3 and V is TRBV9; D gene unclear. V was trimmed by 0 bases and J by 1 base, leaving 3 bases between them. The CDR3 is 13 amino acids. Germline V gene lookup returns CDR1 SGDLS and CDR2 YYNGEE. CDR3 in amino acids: CASSVGGTDTQYF. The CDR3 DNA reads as TGTGCCAGCAGCGTAGGGGGCACAGATACGCAGTATTTT.

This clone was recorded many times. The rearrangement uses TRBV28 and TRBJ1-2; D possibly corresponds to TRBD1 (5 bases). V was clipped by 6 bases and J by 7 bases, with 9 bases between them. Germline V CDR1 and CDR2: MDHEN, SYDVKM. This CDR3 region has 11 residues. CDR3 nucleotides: TGTGCCAGCAGCCCCGGGGGTGGCTACACCTTC. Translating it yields CASSPGGGYTF.

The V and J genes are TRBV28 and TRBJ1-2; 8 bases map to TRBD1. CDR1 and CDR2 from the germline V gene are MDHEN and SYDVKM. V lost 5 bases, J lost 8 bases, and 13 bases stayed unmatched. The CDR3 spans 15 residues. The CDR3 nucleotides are TGTGCCAGCAGTCCGGATCTCAGGGGGCTAGAGGGCTACACCTTC. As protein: CASSPDLRGLEGYTF.

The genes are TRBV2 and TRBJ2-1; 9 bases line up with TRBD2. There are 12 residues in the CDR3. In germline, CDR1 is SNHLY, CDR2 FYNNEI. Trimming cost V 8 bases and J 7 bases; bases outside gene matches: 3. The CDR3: CASGGLANEQFF. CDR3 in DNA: TGTGCCAGCGGCGGACTAGCGAATGAGCAGTTCTTC.

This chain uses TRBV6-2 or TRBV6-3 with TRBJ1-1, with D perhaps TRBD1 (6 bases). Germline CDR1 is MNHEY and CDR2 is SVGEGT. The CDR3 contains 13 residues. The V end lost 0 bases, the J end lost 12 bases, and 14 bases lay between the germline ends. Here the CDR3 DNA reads TGTGCCAGCAGTTACTCTGATCGGGGGGCGTCTTTCTTT. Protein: CASSYSDRGASFF.

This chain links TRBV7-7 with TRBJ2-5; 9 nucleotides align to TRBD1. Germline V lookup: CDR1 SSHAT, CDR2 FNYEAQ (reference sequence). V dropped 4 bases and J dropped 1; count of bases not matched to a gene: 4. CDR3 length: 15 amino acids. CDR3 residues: CASSSGTGPQETQYF. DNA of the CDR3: TGTGCCAGCAGCTCCGGGACAGGGCCCCAAGAGACCCAGTACTTC.

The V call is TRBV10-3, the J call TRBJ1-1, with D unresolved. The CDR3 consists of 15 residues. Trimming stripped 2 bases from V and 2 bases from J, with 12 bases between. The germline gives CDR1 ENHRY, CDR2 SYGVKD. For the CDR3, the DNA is TGTGCCATCAGTGAGACCAGACAAATTAACACTGAAGCTTTCTTT. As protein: CAISETRQINTEAFF.

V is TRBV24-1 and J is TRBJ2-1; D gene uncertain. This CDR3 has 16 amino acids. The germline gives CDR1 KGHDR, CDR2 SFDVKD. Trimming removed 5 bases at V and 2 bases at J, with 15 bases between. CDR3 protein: CATSGEQLSPYNEQFF. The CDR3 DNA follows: TGTGCCACCAGTGGAGAACAGCTGAGTCCCTACAATGAGCAGTTCTTC.

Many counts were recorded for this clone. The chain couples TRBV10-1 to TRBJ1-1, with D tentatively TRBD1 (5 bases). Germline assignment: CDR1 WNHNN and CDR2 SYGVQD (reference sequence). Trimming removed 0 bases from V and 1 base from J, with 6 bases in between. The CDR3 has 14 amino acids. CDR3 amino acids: CASSESGGNTEAFF. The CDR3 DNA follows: TGCGCCAGCAGTGAGTCGGGGGGGAACACTGAAGCTTTCTTT.

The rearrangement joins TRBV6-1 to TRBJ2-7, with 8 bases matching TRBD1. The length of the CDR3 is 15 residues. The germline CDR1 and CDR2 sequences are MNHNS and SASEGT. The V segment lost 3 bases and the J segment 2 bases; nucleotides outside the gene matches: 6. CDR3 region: CASSDPATGAYEQYF. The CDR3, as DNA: TGTGCCAGCAGTGATCCCGCGACAGGGGCCTACGAGCAGTACTTC.

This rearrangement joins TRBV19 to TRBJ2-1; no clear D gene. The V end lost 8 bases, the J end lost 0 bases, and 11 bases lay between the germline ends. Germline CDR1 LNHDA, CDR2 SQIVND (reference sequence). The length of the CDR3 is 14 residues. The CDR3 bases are TGTGCCAGTCAAATCGGCAGCTCCTACAATGAGCAGTTCTTC. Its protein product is CASQIGSSYNEQFF.

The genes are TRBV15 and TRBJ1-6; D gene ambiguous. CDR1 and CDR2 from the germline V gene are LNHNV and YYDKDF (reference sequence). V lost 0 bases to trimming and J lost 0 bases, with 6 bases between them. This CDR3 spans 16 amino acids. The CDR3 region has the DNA TGTGCCACCAGCAGAGAAGGGTTCTCCTATAATTCACCCCTCCACTTT. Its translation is CATSREGFSYNSPLHF.

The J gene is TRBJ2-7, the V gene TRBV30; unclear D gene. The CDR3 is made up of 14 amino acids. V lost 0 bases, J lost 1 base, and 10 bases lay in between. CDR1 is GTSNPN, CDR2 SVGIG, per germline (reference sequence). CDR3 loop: CAWSVSGVSYEQYF. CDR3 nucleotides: TGTGCCTGGAGTGTGTCAGGAGTTTCCTACGAGCAGTACTTC.

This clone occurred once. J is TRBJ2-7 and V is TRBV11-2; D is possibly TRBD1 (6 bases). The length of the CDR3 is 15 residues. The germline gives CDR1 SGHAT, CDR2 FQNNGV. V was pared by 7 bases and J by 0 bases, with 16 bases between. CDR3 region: CASIKTGDTSYEQYF. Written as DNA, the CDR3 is TGTGCCAGCATAAAGACCGGGGACACCTCCTACGAGCAGTACTTC.

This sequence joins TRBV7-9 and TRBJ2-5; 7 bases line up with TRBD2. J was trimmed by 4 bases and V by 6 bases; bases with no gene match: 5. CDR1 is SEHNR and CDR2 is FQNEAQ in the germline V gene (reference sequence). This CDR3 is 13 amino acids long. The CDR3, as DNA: TGTGCCAGCAGGACGGGGGGAGGAGAGACCCAGTACTTC. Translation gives CASRTGGGETQYF.

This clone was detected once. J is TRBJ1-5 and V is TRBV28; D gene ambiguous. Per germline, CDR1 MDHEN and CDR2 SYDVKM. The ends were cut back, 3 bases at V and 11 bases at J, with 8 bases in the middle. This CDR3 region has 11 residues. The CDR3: CASSFVKAQHF. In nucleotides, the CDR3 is TGTGCCAGCAGTTTTGTCAAGGCCCAGCATTTT.

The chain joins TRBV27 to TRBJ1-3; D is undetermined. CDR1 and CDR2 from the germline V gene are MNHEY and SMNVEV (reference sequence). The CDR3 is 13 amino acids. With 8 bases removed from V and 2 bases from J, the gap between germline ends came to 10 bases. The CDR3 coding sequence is TGTGCCAGCGGCTGGGTGGCTGGAAACACCATATATTTT. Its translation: CASGWVAGNTIYF.

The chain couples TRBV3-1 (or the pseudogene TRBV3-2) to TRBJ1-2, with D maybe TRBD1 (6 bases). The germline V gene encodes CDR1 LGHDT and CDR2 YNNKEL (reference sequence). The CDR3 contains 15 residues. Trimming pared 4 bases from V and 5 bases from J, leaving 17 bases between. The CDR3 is CASSPSWTVGYGYTF. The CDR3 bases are TGTGCCAGCAGCCCCTCCTGGACAGTGGGATATGGCTACACCTTC.